This TCR beta chain was recovered during a study of blood T cell repertoires in COVID-19 (dated by TCRdb to the early 2020s). For context, the study as a whole: Samples from collaborators originated in the United States, Italy and Spain and spanned both the acute and convalescent phases of COVID-19. The prospective study material was composed of cDNA or gDNA derived from T cells, B-cell-depleted T cells, or PBMCs. Samples came from the ongoing ImmuneRACE study (first 160 participants) plus 1,254 subjects from 6 global collaborators. HLA class I and class II types, where available, came from metadata supplied by the sample provider rather than from assay-based typing. Nearly every sample came with metadata listing a de-identified subject ID, COVID-19 status, age in years and sex. Deeply sampled blood TCRbeta repertoires from subjects exposed to, actively infected with, or recovered from COVID-19 were included in the dataset. A freely available public database, intended as a resource for researchers studying the immune response to SARS-CoV-2, is where the repertoires were released. Here is what the overall study found, with its caveats: The amount of clinical and demographic metadata varied by source and participant and was provided uncurated.

Germline trimming: 11 bases from V, 5 bases from J; junction bases outside gene matches: 6. The CDR3 numbers 11 residues from cysteine through phenylalanine. Just the 33-base CDR3 DNA is kept, in frame starting at base 1. CDR1 and CDR2, looked up from the germline V gene, are WSHSY and SAAADI. Participants in the prospective study were aged roughly 18 to 89 years, lived in 24 United States geographic areas, and enrolled through a virtual design. Cohort assignment in the prospective study relied on participant-reported clinical history from a screening survey and a study questionnaire. For ImmuneRACE Cohort 3, a participant was defined as recovered based on two consecutive negative NP/OP PCR tests, clearance by a healthcare professional, or resolution of symptoms. Each participant in the prospective study had whole blood, serum and a nasopharyngeal or oropharyngeal swab collected by mobile phlebotomists. Over a roughly 2-month period, participants in the prospective study had the option of providing additional blood draws and questionnaires. Before DNA extraction, prospective study blood samples were shipped either frozen or at room temperature.

TCRbeta CDR3 regions were amplified from genomic DNA using the immunoSEQ Assay, a bias-controlled multiplex PCR. Turning to the authors' computational methods: The number of nucleated cells in each sample was estimated from the amplification of reference gene primers within the assay. To quantify the absolute abundance of each unique TCRbeta CDR3 rearrangement, sequence reads were collapsed and filtered. Productive Simpson clonality was computed per sample as the square root of Simpson's diversity index over productive rearrangements. TCRdb mirrors the immuneACCESS table, restricted to in-frame sequences. Some clones are absent from its copies; in checked studies, under half trace to an unresolved V gene, and the reason for the others is unknown. V, J and clone size are those of that table, while D and trimming were read from the DNA. Counted in this sample were about 140,000 clones; more than 75% of them appeared once. The ten largest clones take up roughly 12% of the sample.

Details on this clone: The antigen this receptor binds is unknown. No much larger clone is present one base from it, and per-base qualities are unavailable.

This receptor was obtained from a man aged 55 to 70 who had recovered from COVID-19. This sequence uses TRBV10-2 and TRBJ2-7, with TRBD2 identical over 7 junction bases. Source material: PBMCs or T cells enriched from blood (not recorded which). The CDR3 is CALQRGDEQYF. The bases are TGCGCCCTCCAACGGGGGGACGAGCAGTACTTC.